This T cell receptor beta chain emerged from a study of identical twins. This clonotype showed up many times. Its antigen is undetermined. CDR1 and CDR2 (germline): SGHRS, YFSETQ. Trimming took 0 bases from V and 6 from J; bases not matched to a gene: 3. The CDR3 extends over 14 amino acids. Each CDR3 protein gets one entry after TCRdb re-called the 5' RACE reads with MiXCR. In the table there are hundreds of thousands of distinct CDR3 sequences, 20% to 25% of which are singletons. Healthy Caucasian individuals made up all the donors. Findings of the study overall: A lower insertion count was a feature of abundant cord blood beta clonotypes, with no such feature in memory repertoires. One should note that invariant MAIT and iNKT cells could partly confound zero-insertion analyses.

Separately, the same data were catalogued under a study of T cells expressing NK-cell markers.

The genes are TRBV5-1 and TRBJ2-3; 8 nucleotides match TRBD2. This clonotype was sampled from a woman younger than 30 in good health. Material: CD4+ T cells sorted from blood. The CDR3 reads CASSLDSGMDTQYF. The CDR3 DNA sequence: TGCGCCAGCAGCTTGGATAGCGGGATGGATACGCAGTATTTT. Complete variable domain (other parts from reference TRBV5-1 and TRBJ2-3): KAGVTQTPRYLIKTRGQQVTLSCSPISGHRSVSWYQQTPGQGLQFLFEYFSETQRNKGNFPGRFSGRQFSNSRSEMNVSTLELGDSALYLCASSLDSGMDTQYFGPGTRLTVL.